This TCR beta chain emerged from a study of T cell repertoires in cytomegalovirus infection. Study-wide background: Well-studied HLA-B-restricted epitopes and recently identified HLA-C-restricted epitopes of CMV were both used in the study.

General study findings and limits: CMV-specific TCR beta clonotypes restricted by HLA-C dominated the ex vivo response.

In the case of this clonotype: Its specificity is unknown.

The CDR3 consists of 13 residues. V was shortened by 3 bases and J by 5 bases, with 8 bases between the two germline ends. TCRdb itself ran the reads through MiXCR, one entry per CDR3 protein. The table includes around 800,000 distinct CDR3 sequences, approximately 30% detected once. The receptor's source is a human donor in good health (CMV status not recorded). Some clones in this sample may be carry-over from other donors' samples. The starting material was cultured CD8+ T cells from PBMCs, obtained from culture after CMV antigen stimulation. The V call is TRBV12-3 or TRBV12-4, the J call TRBJ2-1; tentatively, D is TRBD1 (5 bases). CDR3 DNA: TGTGCCAGCAGTTTGAGCAGGGACAATGAGCAGTTCTTC. Its protein is CASSLSRDNEQFF.